This TCR beta chain was identified during a study of shared clonotypes between healthy human individuals. Sequenced by immunoSEQ multiplex PCR; TCRdb stores in-frame clones only, minus some. The sample includes about 2 million clones, roughly 95% seen only once; the top ten take 0.1% to 0.15%. The germline V gene has CDR1 SNHLY and CDR2 FYNNEI. Between the trimmed V and J ends, which lost 3 bases and 0 bases, there was a span of 9 bases. The CDR3 runs to 15 residues. Remarks on this clone: Its antigen is still unknown.

Points from the study as a whole: Even with large depth, rarefaction showed that sorted-subset sequencing was incomplete. Generally, naive subsets came out with larger estimated richness than memory subsets. Across four donors, naive CD4 shared around 5.3%, naive CD8 under 4%, memory CD4 roughly 2.4%, memory CD8 over 0.3%.

This TCR derives from a man aged 18 to 29 in good health. The chain joins TRBV2 to TRBJ2-1, with D perhaps TRBD1 or TRBD2 (6 bases each). The sequenced sample consisted of naive CD4+ T cells sorted from blood. Subset: CD45RA+ positively selected. CDR3 residues: CASSDEGGSYNEQFF. CDR3 DNA sequence: TGTGCCAGCAGTGACGAGGGGGGCTCCTACAATGAGCAGTTCTTC.